This T cell receptor beta chain emerged from a study of blood T cell repertoires in COVID-19. As for the study in general: From the United States, Italy and Spain came samples of acute and convalescent COVID-19. Sample material is recorded as cDNA or gDNA derived from T cells, B-cell-depleted T cells, or PBMCs.

Authors' methods: Reference gene primer amplification gave nucleated cell count estimates. Some clones are missing from TCRdb's copy, which holds only in-frame ones; the method was immunoSEQ multiplex PCR. The V and J calls and clone size are taken from that table; D and trimming were inferred from the DNA. Here the sample spans 35,000 to 45,000 clones, roughly 87% being singletons. Trimming at V came to 8 bases and at J to 10 bases, leaving 4 bases not matched to a gene. Germline CDR1 and CDR2: MGHDK and SYGVNS. There are 11 residues in the CDR3. This receptor was obtained from a man aged 55 to 70 with acute or convalescent COVID-19. The chain recombines TRBV25-1 with TRBJ1-4; TRBD1 matches at 7 bases. The sequenced material came from peripheral blood. The CDR3 loop reads CASGSGGKLFF. The CDR3 DNA reads TGTGCCAGCGGTTCAGGGGGAAAACTGTTTTTT.